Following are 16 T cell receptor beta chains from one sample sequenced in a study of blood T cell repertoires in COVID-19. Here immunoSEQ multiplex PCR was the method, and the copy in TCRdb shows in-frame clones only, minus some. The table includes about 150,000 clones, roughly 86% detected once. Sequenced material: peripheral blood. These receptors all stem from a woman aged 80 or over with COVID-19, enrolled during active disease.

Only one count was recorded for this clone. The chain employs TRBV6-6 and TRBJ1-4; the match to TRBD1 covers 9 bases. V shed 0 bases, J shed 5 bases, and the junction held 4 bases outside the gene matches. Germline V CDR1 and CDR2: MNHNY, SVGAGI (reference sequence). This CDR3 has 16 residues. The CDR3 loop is CASSYSTGTGNEKLFF. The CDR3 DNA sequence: TGTGCCAGCAGTTACTCAACCGGGACAGGGAATGAAAAACTGTTTTTT.

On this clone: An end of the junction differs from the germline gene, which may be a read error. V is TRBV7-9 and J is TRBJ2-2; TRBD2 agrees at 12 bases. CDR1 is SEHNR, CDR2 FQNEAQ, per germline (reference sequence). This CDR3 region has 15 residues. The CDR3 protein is CASTLLAGGTGELFF. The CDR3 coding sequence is TGTGCCAGCACCTTACTAGCGGGAGGCACCGGGGAGCTGTTTTTT.

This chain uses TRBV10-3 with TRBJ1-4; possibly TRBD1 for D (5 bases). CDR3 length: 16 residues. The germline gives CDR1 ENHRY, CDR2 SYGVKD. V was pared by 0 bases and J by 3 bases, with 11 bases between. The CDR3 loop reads CAISESEGPPNEKLFF. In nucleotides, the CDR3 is TGTGCCATCAGTGAGTCGGAGGGGCCTCCTAATGAAAAACTGTTTTTT.

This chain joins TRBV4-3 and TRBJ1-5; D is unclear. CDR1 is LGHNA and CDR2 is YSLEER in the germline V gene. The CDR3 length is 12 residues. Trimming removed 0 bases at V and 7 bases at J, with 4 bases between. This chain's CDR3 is CASSQDLQPQHF. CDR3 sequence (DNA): TGCGCCAGCAGCCAAGATTTACAGCCCCAGCATTTT.

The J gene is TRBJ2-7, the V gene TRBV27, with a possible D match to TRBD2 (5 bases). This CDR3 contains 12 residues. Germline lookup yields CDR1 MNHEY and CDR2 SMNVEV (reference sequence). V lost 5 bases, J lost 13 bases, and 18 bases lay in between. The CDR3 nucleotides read TGTGCCAGCAGTCGGGATCAGAAAAAAGCCTACTTC. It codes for CASSRDQKKAYF.

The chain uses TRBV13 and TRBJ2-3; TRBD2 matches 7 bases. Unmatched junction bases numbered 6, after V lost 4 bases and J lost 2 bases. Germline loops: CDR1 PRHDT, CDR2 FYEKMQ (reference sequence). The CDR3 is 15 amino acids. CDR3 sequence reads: CASSSRGEITDTQYF. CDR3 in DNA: TGTGCCAGCAGCTCACGGGGGGAGATCACAGATACGCAGTATTTT.

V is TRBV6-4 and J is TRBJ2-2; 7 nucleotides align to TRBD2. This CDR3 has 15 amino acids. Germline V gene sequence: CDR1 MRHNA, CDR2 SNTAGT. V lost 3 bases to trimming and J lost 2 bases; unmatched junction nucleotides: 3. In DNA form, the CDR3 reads TGTGCCAGCAGTGAGGCTAGCGGTAACACCGGGGAGCTGTTTTTT. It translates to CASSEASGNTGELFF.

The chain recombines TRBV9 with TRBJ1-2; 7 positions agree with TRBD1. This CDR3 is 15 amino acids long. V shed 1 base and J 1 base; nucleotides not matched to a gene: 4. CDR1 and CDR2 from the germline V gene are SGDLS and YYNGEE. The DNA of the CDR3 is TGTGCCAGCAGCGTATTACAGGGGAGTAACTATGGCTACACCTTC. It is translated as CASSVLQGSNYGYTF.

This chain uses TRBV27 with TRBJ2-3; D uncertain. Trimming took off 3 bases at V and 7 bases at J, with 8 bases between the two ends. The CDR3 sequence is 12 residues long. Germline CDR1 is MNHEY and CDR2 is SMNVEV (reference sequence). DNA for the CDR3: TGTGCCAGCAGTTTCAACAGCAATACGCAGTATTTT. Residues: CASSFNSNTQYF.

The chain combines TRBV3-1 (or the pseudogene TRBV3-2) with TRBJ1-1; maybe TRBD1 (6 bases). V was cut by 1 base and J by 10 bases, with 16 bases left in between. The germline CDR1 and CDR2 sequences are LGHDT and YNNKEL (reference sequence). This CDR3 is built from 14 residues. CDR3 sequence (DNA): TGTGCCAGCAGCCAAGCCGGGACACCTAAAGGAGCTTTCTTT. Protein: CASSQAGTPKGAFF.

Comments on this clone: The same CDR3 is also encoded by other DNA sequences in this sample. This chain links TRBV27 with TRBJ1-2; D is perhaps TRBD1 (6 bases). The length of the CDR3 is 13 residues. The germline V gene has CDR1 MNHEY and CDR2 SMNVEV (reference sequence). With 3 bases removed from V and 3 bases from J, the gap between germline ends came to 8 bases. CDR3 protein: CASSLGQDYGYTF. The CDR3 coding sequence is TGTGCCAGCAGTTTGGGACAAGACTATGGCTACACCTTC.

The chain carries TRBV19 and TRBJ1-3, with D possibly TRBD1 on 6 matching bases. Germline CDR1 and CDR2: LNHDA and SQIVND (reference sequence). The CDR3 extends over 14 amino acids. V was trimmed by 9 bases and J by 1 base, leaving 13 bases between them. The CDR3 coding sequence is TGTGCCAGCCAAATGGACAGATCTGGAAACACCATATATTTT. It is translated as CASQMDRSGNTIYF.

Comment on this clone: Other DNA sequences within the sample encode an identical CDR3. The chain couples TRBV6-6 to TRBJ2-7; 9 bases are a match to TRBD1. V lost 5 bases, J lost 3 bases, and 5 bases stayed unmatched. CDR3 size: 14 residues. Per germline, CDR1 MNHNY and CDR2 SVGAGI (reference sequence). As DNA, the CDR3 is TGTGCCAGCAGTAATCCGGGACAGGGCTACGAGCAGTACTTC. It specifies CASSNPGQGYEQYF.

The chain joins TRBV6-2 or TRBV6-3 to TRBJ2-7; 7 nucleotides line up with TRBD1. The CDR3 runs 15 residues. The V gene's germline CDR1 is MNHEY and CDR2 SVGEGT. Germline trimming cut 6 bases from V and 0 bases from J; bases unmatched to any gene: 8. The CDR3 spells CASSNRGYNSYEQYF. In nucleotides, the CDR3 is TGTGCCAGCAGCAACAGGGGCTACAACTCCTACGAGCAGTACTTC.

The CDR3 sequence is CASSTHGQNYGYTF. The CDR3 DNA follows: TGTGCCAGCAGTACCCATGGACAAAACTATGGCTACACCTTC. The rearrangement links TRBV28 to TRBJ1-2; the D gene is possibly TRBD1 (5 bases). Germline lookup yields CDR1 MDHEN and CDR2 SYDVKM. The V end lost 5 bases, the J end lost 2 bases, and 12 bases lay between the germline ends. This CDR3 has 14 residues.

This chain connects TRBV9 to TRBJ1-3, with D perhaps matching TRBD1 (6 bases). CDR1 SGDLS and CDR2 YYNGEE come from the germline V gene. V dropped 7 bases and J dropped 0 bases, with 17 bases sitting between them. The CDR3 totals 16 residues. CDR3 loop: CASSRTASFSGNTIYF. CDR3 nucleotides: TGTGCCAGCTCCCGGACAGCAAGTTTCTCTGGAAACACCATATATTTT.